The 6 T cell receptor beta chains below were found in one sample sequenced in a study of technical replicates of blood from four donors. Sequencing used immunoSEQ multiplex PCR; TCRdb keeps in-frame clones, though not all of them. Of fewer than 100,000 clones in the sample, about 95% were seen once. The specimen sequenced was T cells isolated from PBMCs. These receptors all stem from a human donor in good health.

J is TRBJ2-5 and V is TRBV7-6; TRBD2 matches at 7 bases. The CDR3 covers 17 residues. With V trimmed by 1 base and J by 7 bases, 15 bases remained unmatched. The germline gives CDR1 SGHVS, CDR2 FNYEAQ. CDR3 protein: CASSLVVGGPGYGTQYF. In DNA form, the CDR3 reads TGTGCCAGCAGCTTAGTGGTGGGAGGGCCGGGTTACGGGACCCAGTACTTC.

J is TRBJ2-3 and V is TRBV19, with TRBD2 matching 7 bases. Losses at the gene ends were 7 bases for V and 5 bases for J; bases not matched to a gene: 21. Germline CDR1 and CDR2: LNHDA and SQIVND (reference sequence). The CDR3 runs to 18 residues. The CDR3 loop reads CASNSAGEKVLRLDTQYF. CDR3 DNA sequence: TGTGCCAGTAATTCCGCGGGAGAGAAAGTTTTGCGATTAGATACGCAGTATTTT.

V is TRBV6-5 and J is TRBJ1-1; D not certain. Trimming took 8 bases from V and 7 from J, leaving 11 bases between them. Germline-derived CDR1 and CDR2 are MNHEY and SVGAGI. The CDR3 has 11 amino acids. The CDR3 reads CASRFGVEAFF. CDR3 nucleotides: TGTGCCAGCCGGTTCGGGGTTGAAGCTTTCTTT.

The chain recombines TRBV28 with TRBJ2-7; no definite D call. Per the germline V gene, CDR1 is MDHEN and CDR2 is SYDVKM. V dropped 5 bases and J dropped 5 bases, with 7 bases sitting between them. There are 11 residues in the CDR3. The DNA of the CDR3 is TGTGCCAGCAGTCTCCCCCACGAGCAGTACTTC. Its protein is CASSLPHEQYF.

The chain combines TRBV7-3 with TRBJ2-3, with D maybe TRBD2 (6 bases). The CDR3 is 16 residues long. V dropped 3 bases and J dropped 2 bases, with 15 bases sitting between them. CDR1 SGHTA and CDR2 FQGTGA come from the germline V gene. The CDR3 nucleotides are TGTGCCAGCAGCTTGCAATCGGGGAGGATCACAGATACGCAGTATTTT. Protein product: CASSLQSGRITDTQYF.

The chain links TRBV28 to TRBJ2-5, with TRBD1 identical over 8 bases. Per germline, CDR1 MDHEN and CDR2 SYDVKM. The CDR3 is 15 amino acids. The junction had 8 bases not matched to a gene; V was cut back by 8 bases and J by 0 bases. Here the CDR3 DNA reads TGTGCCAGCCAGACAGGGGCTGGCTACCAAGAGACCCAGTACTTC. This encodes CASQTGAGYQETQYF. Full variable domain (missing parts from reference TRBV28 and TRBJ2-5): DVKVTQSSRYLVKRTGEKVFLECVQDMDHENMFWYRQDPGLGLRLIYFSYDVKMKEKGDIPEGYSVSREKKERFSLILESASTNQTSMYLCASQTGAGYQETQYFGPGTRLLVL.